Listed below are T cell receptor beta chains from one sample, sequenced in a study of Tregs in tolerant kidney transplant recipients. Sequencing was performed with immunoSEQ multiplex PCR; in TCRdb, only in-frame clones are kept and a portion is missing. The table includes around 43,000 clones, more than 80% detected once. The sequenced material came from Tregs from blood. The receptors shown here come from a human donor in good health. The CDR3 runs from the conserved cysteine through the conserved F or W. Each record gives: clone size, V gene, J gene, D gene, CDR3 protein, CDR3 DNA. A D gene is named only where the DNA matches it firmly. Not every row has a clone size; where given, it reads once, few, many or a size class.

clone size: -; V gene: TRBV19; J gene: TRBJ1-6; D gene: -; CDR3 protein: CASTRRDNSPLHF; CDR3 DNA: TGTGCCAGTACAAGACGGGATAATTCACCCCTCCACTTT
clone size: -; V gene: TRBV30; J gene: TRBJ1-2; D gene: -; CDR3 protein: CAWSPRQGNYGYTF; CDR3 DNA: TGTGCCTGGAGTCCCCGGCAGGGGAACTATGGCTACACCTTC
clone size: -; V gene: TRBV13; J gene: TRBJ2-1; D gene: -; CDR3 protein: CASSLNREPHNEQFF; CDR3 DNA: TGTGCCAGCAGCCTAAACAGGGAGCCGCACAATGAGCAGTTCTTC
clone size: -; V gene: TRBV5-1; J gene: TRBJ2-7; D gene: TRBD1; CDR3 protein: CASNQGGERSYEQYF; CDR3 DNA: TGCGCCAGCAACCAAGGGGGCGAGAGGTCCTACGAGCAGTACTTC
clone size: -; V gene: TRBV19; J gene: TRBJ2-5; D gene: -; CDR3 protein: CASSLRGQETQYF; CDR3 DNA: TGTGCCAGTAGTCTGAGGGGCCAAGAGACCCAGTACTTC
clone size: -; V gene: TRBV6-6; J gene: TRBJ2-5; D gene: TRBD2; CDR3 protein: CASISGGQETQYF; CDR3 DNA: TGTGCCAGCATCTCGGGGGGCCAAGAGACCCAGTACTTC
clone size: once; V gene: TRBV29-1; J gene: TRBJ2-3; D gene: -; CDR3 protein: CSVPQWDTQYF; CDR3 DNA: TGCAGCGTCCCACAATGGGATACGCAGTATTTT
clone size: -; V gene: TRBV5-5; J gene: TRBJ2-7; D gene: -; CDR3 protein: CASSLAQGPSYEQYF; CDR3 DNA: TGTGCCAGCAGCTTGGCACAGGGTCCCTCCTACGAGCAGTACTTC
clone size: once; V gene: TRBV4-1; J gene: TRBJ1-1; D gene: TRBD1; CDR3 protein: CASSQDQTGGVGTEAFF; CDR3 DNA: TGCGCCAGCAGCCAAGATCAAACAGGGGGAGTTGGCACTGAAGCTTTCTTT
clone size: few; V gene: TRBV6-1; J gene: TRBJ1-1; D gene: -; CDR3 protein: CASSSVHMNTEAFF; CDR3 DNA: TGTGCCAGCAGTTCCGTCCACATGAACACTGAAGCTTTCTTT
clone size: -; V gene: TRBV15; J gene: TRBJ2-1; D gene: TRBD2; CDR3 protein: CATSRDGLAGGSEQFF; CDR3 DNA: TGTGCCACCAGCAGAGATGGGCTAGCGGGAGGGAGTGAGCAGTTCTTC
clone size: -; V gene: TRBV10-1; J gene: TRBJ1-1; D gene: -; CDR3 protein: CASSESGHRTEAFF; CDR3 DNA: TGCGCCAGCAGTGAGTCGGGACATCGGACTGAAGCTTTCTTT
clone size: -; V gene: TRBV5-6; J gene: TRBJ1-2; D gene: TRBD1; CDR3 protein: CASSFRTGEGYGYTF; CDR3 DNA: TGTGCCAGCAGCTTCCGGACAGGGGAGGGGTATGGCTACACCTTC
clone size: -; V gene: TRBV13; J gene: TRBJ1-3; D gene: -; CDR3 protein: CASSDETDSGNTIYF; CDR3 DNA: TGTGCCAGCAGCGATGAAACTGACTCTGGAAACACCATATATTTT
clone size: -; V gene: TRBV9; J gene: TRBJ1-2; D gene: -; CDR3 protein: CASSVLDTTIYGYTF; CDR3 DNA: TGTGCCAGCAGCGTGTTGGACACCACCATCTATGGCTACACCTTC
clone size: -; V gene: TRBV20-1; J gene: TRBJ1-2; D gene: -; CDR3 protein: CSARGPIGYTF; CDR3 DNA: TGCAGTGCTAGAGGGCCGATTGGCTACACCTTC
clone size: once; V gene: TRBV27; J gene: TRBJ2-1; D gene: -; CDR3 protein: CASSSDSYEQFF; CDR3 DNA: TGTGCCAGCAGTTCGGACAGCTATGAGCAGTTCTTC
clone size: -; V gene: TRBV15; J gene: TRBJ2-5; D gene: TRBD1; CDR3 protein: CASDRGREETQYF; CDR3 DNA: TGTGCTTCGGACAGGGGCAGGGAAGAGACCCAGTACTTC
clone size: -; V gene: TRBV5-1; J gene: TRBJ2-1; D gene: -; CDR3 protein: CASSLVRALSSYNEQFF; CDR3 DNA: TGCGCCAGCAGCTTGGTAAGGGCTCTAAGCTCCTACAATGAGCAGTTCTTC
clone size: -; V gene: TRBV10-1; J gene: TRBJ2-1; D gene: -; CDR3 protein: CASSALQGGYNEQFF; CDR3 DNA: TGCGCCAGCAGCGCGCTGCAGGGGGGTTACAATGAGCAGTTCTTC
clone size: -; V gene: TRBV29-1; J gene: TRBJ1-2; D gene: TRBD1; CDR3 protein: CSVSLGQGTSYGYTF; CDR3 DNA: TGCAGCGTCTCCCTGGGACAGGGGACCTCCTATGGCTACACCTTC
clone size: -; V gene: TRBV5-4; J gene: TRBJ1-3; D gene: -; CDR3 protein: CASSFLPFSGNTIYF; CDR3 DNA: TGTGCCAGCAGCTTCCTTCCGTTCTCTGGAAACACCATATATTTT
clone size: -; V gene: TRBV11-2; J gene: TRBJ2-2; D gene: -; CDR3 protein: CASSLDANTGELFF; CDR3 DNA: TGTGCCAGCAGCTTAGATGCAAACACCGGGGAGCTGTTTTTT
clone size: -; V gene: TRBV18; J gene: TRBJ2-1; D gene: TRBD2; CDR3 protein: CASSPSSGGTYNEQFF; CDR3 DNA: TGTGCCAGCTCACCCTCTAGCGGGGGGACATACAATGAGCAGTTCTTC
clone size: -; V gene: TRBV7-8; J gene: TRBJ2-3; D gene: -; CDR3 protein: CASSLSTDTQYF; CDR3 DNA: TGTGCCAGCAGCTTAAGCACAGATACGCAGTATTTT
clone size: -; V gene: TRBV5-4; J gene: TRBJ2-1; D gene: -; CDR3 protein: CATSRGNEQFF; CDR3 DNA: TGTGCCACCTCTAGGGGCAATGAGCAGTTCTTC
clone size: -; V gene: TRBV27; J gene: TRBJ2-7; D gene: TRBD2; CDR3 protein: CARLAGGSYEQYF; CDR3 DNA: TGTGCCAGACTAGCGGGAGGGTCCTACGAGCAGTACTTC
clone size: -; V gene: TRBV5-1; J gene: TRBJ2-7; D gene: -; CDR3 protein: CASRDSPTYEQYF; CDR3 DNA: TGCGCCAGCAGGGACTCCCCTACCTACGAGCAGTACTTC
clone size: once; V gene: TRBV5-1; J gene: TRBJ2-3; D gene: -; CDR3 protein: CASSLAGGSTDTQYF; CDR3 DNA: TGCGCCAGCAGCTTAGCGGGTGGTAGCACAGATACGCAGTATTTT
clone size: -; V gene: TRBV7-9; J gene: TRBJ1-5; D gene: TRBD1; CDR3 protein: CASSTQGPNQPQHF; CDR3 DNA: TGTGCCAGCAGCACACAGGGGCCCAATCAGCCCCAGCATTTT
clone size: -; V gene: TRBV10-3; J gene: TRBJ2-7; D gene: TRBD2; CDR3 protein: CAISRKLAGYEQYF; CDR3 DNA: TGTGCCATCAGTCGTAAACTAGCGGGGTACGAGCAGTACTTC
clone size: -; V gene: TRBV28; J gene: TRBJ2-7; D gene: -; CDR3 protein: CASSFTYYEQYF; CDR3 DNA: TGTGCCAGCAGTTTCACCTACTACGAGCAGTACTTC
clone size: -; V gene: TRBV27; J gene: TRBJ2-3; D gene: -; CDR3 protein: CASSPYWGQSTDTQYF; CDR3 DNA: TGTGCCAGCAGTCCTTACTGGGGACAAAGCACAGATACGCAGTATTTT
clone size: -; V gene: TRBV6-1; J gene: TRBJ1-5; D gene: -; CDR3 protein: CASRNRYSNQPQHF; CDR3 DNA: TGTGCCAGCAGGAACAGATATAGCAATCAGCCCCAGCATTTT
clone size: -; V gene: TRBV7-9; J gene: TRBJ1-1; D gene: -; CDR3 protein: CASSSGRRNTEAFF; CDR3 DNA: TGTGCCAGCAGCTCCGGACGCAGGAACACTGAAGCTTTCTTT